Listed below are T cell receptor beta chains from one sample, sequenced in a study of OX40 agonist ivuxolimab in advanced cancers. Clones were sequenced by immunoSEQ multiplex PCR, and TCRdb holds only the in-frame ones, with some missing. The data show approximately 74,000 clones, roughly four fifths seen once. The sample here was CD4+ or CD8+ T cells sorted from blood, taken in a trial of the OX40 agonist ivuxolimab. The source of these receptors is an adult with an advanced solid tumor such as melanoma, head and neck, liver or kidney cancer. Both conserved end residues are part of each CDR3. The D gene is left open where the match is weak. Clone size, where shown, is once, few, many, or a class for clones that have expanded.

- - TRBJ2-7 TRBV9 TGTGCCAGCAAGGCAGGGGAAGAGGGCGAGCAGTACTTC CASKAGEEGEQYF
TRBD1 - TRBJ2-7 TRBV6-1 TGTGCCAGCAGAGAACGAAACACAGGGGGCTCTAAAGACGAGCAGTACTTC CASRERNTGGSKDEQYF
- once TRBJ1-4 TRBV6-5 TGTGCCAGCGCGGCCATGCTTGGGGAAAAACTGTTTTTT CASAAMLGEKLFF
- - TRBJ1-5 TRBV4-2 TGTGCCAGCAGCCAAGATTGGGGTAGCCAGCCCCAGCATTTT CASSQDWGSQPQHF
- - TRBJ2-7 TRBV11-2 TGTGCCAGCAGCTCCCAGGGGTACGAGCAGTACTTC CASSSQGYEQYF
TRBD1 - TRBJ2-5 TRBV18 TGTGCCAGCTCACCGAGTGCGGGACAGGGAAAGACCCAGTACTTC CASSPSAGQGKTQYF
TRBD1 - TRBJ2-7 TRBV15 TGTGCCACCAGCACGAGGGACAGGGGTATCCACGAGCAGTACTTC CATSTRDRGIHEQYF
TRBD2 - TRBJ2-3 TRBV11-2 TGTGCCAGCAGCTTCGGACTAGCGTATGCAGATACGCAGTATTTT CASSFGLAYADTQYF
TRBD2 - TRBJ2-7 TRBV7-2 TGTGCCAGCAGCTTCCAGGGACTAGCGGGGGGCAGCGAGCAGTACTTC CASSFQGLAGGSEQYF
- - TRBJ2-3 TRBV27 TGTGCCAGCAGTTTTCGGCCGAACACAGATACGCAGTATTTT CASSFRPNTDTQYF
- few TRBJ2-7 TRBV28 TGTGCCAGCGGCCGGGACTTACAGGGGGAGCAGTACTTC CASGRDLQGEQYF
- - TRBJ1-2 TRBV28 TGTGCCAGCAGTTTGAGAGGGGCCGGCTATGGCTACACCTTC CASSLRGAGYGYTF
- - TRBJ2-1 TRBV4-1 TGCGCCAGCAGCCAAGGGAGCAGGGGGGGGGAGCAGTTCTTC CASSQGSRGGEQFF
- - TRBJ1-4 TRBV15 TGTGCCACCAGCGGCCCCCATGAAAAACTGTTTTTT CATSGPHEKLFF
TRBD2 - TRBJ2-1 TRBV9 TGTGCCAGCAGCGCAACGACTAGCGGGAGGACAAATGAGCAGTTCTTC CASSATTSGRTNEQFF
- - TRBJ1-2 TRBV9 TGTGCCTCGAAGAGGGACAAGCTAAACGGCTACACCTTC CASKRDKLNGYTF
- - TRBJ2-1 TRBV6-4 TGTGCCAGCTCTAAAGGGGAAAGCTCCTACAATGAGCAGTTCTTC CASSKGESSYNEQFF
TRBD1 - TRBJ2-1 TRBV28 TGTGCCAGCAGTACCGGGACAGGGTTCTATGAGCAGTTCTTC CASSTGTGFYEQFF
- - TRBJ2-3 TRBV5-1 TGCGCCAGCAGCTTGGCCGTGATCACAGATACGCAGTATTTT CASSLAVITDTQYF
- many TRBJ2-2 TRBV5-8 TGTGCCAGCAGCTTGTCATGGCGTTCCGGGGAGCTGTTTTTT CASSLSWRSGELFF
TRBD2 - TRBJ2-1 TRBV29-1 TGCAGCGCGGGAGGGTCCCCCTACAATGAGCAGTTCTTC CSAGGSPYNEQFF
TRBD1 - TRBJ2-3 TRBV5-5 TGTGCCAGCACCCGAGGGGGCTTGGAAACAGATACGCAGTATTTT CASTRGGLETDTQYF
TRBD1 - TRBJ2-3 TRBV5-4 TGTGCCAGCAGCTATCTCGGACAGGGGGCCACAGATACGCAGTATTTT CASSYLGQGATDTQYF
TRBD2 - TRBJ2-7 TRBV7-2 TGTGCCAGCAGCAAATACCGACTAGCGGTTCAGGGGGAGCAGTACTTC CASSKYRLAVQGEQYF
TRBD1 - TRBJ2-5 TRBV7-6 TGTGCCAGCAGCCAATTAATCGGACAGGGACAAGAGACCCAGTACTTC CASSQLIGQGQETQYF
- - TRBJ2-7 TRBV6-5 TGTGCCAGCAGTTACTCGTTTGGCGGCACCTACGAGCAGTACTTC CASSYSFGGTYEQYF
- - TRBJ2-1 TRBV19 TGTGCCAGTAGTATGGAGGGGGCGCCGTTCGGGGAGCAGTTCTTC CASSMEGAPFGEQFF
TRBD1 - TRBJ2-7 TRBV19 TGTGCCAGTTCCCTACGACAGGGGGTGTACGAGCAGTACTTC CASSLRQGVYEQYF
TRBD1 - TRBJ2-7 TRBV2 TGTGCCAGCAGTGCCACCACAGGGGTCTTCTCCTACGAGCAGTACTTC CASSATTGVFSYEQYF
- - TRBJ2-4 TRBV28 TGTGCCAGCAGCCCTTGGAGTGGAAAAAACATTCAGTACTTC CASSPWSGKNIQYF
- few TRBJ1-3 TRBV7-8 TGTGCCAGCAGCGTTCTGGACTCTGGAAACACCATATATTTT CASSVLDSGNTIYF
TRBD1 once TRBJ1-6 TRBV5-4 TGTGCCAGCAGTAGCTACCCGGGACAGCTTGTCAATTCACCCCTCCACTTT CASSSYPGQLVNSPLHF
- - TRBJ2-7 TRBV5-1 TGCGCCAGCAGCTCCGGGGTGAGGGGGGCCGAGCAGTACTTC CASSSGVRGAEQYF